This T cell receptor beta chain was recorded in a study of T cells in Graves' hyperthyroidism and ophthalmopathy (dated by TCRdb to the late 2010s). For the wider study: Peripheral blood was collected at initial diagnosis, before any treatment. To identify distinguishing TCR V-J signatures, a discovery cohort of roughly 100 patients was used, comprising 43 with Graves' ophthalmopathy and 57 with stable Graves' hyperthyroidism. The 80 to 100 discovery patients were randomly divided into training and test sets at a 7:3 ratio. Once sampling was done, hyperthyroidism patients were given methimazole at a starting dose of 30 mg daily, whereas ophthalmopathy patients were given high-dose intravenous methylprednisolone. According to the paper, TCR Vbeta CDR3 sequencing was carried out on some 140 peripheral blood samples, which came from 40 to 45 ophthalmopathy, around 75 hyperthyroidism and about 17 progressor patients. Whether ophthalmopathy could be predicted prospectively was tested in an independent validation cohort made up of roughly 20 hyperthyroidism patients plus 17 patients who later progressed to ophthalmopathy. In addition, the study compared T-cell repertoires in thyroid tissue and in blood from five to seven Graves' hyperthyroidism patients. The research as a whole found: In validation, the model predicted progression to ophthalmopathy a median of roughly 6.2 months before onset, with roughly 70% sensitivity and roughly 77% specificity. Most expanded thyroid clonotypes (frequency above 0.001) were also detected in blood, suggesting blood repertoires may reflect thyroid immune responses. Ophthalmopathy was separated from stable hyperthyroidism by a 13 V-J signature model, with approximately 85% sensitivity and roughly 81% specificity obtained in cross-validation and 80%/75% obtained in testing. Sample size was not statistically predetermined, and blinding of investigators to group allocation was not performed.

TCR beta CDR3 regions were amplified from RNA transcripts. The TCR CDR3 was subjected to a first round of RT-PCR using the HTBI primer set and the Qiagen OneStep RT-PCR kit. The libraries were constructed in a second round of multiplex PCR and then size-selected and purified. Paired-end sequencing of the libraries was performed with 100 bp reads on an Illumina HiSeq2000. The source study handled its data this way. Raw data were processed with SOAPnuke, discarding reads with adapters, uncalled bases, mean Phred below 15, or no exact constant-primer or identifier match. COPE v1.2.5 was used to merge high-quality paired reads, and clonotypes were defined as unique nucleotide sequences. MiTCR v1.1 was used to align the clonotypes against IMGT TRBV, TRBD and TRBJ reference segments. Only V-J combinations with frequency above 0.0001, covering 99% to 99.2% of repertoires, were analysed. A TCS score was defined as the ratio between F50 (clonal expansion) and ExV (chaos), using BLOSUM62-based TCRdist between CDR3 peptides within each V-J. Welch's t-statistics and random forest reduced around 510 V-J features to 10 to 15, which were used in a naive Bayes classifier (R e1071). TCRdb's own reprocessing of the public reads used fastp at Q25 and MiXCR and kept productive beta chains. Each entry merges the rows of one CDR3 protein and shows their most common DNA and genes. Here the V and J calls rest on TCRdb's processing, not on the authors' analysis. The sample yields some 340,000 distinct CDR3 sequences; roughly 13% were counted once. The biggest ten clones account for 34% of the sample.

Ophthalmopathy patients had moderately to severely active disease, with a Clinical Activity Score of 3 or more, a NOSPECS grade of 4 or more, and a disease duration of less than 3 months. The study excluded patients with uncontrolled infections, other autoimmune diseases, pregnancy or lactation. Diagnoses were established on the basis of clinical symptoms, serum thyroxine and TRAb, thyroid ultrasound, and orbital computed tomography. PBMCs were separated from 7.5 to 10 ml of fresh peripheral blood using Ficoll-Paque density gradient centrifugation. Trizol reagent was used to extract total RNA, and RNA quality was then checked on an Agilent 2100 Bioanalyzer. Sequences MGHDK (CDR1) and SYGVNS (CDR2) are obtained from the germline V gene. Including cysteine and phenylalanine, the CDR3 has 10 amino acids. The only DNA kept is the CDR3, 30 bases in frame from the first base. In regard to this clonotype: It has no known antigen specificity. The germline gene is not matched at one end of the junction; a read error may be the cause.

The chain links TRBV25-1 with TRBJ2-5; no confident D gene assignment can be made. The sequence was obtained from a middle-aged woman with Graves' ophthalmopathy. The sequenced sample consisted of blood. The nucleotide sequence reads TGTGCCATCAGTGAATTAGTCTTTTACTTC. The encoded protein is CAISELVFYF. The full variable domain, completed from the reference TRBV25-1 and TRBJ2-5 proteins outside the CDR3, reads EADIYQTPRYLVIGTGKKITLECSQTMGHDKMYWYQQDPGMELHLIHYSYGVNSTEKGDLSSESTVSRIRTEHFPLTLESARPSHTSQYLCAISELVFYFGPGTRLLVL.